The 15 T cell receptor beta chains below come from one sample, sequenced in a study of identical twins. TCRdb itself ran the 5' RACE reads through MiXCR, one entry per CDR3 protein. Among about 1.7 million distinct CDR3 sequences, less than 35% were seen once, and the ten largest hold about 0.27%. The sample taken for sequencing was cord blood. The receptors here all came from a newborn girl in good health.

The rearrangement uses TRBV5-1 and TRBJ2-5, with 9 nucleotides matching TRBD2. There are 16 residues in the CDR3. CDR1 is SGHRS and CDR2 is YFSETQ in the germline V gene. V was pared by 0 bases and J by 11 bases, with 14 bases of the junction left unmatched. In DNA form, the CDR3 reads TGCGCCAGCAGCTTGGCCCCCAGCGGGAGGTCAAATGAGCAGTACTTC. Its protein is CASSLAPSGRSNEQYF.

The chain uses TRBV28 and TRBJ2-2; a possible D gene is TRBD2 (5 bases). The length of the CDR3 is 16 residues. Trimming stripped 5 bases from V and 4 bases from J, with 17 bases between. Looked up from germline, CDR1 is MDHEN and CDR2 is SYDVKM. The CDR3, as DNA: TGTGCCAGCAGTGCCGGACTCCTCGGGCGCACCGGGGAGCTGTTTTTT. Translating it yields CASSAGLLGRTGELFF.

The chain has TRBV7-8 and TRBJ2-5; possibly TRBD2 for D (5 bases). CDR1 SGHVS and CDR2 FQNEAQ come from the germline V gene. Trimming removed 5 bases from V and 2 bases from J, with 18 bases in between. The CDR3 runs 16 residues. CDR3 region: CASSPRTSLGQETQYF. CDR3 nucleotide sequence: TGTGCCAGCAGCCCCCGTACTAGTTTAGGGCAAGAGACCCAGTACTTC.

This sequence joins TRBV7-6 and TRBJ2-1, with TRBD2 matching over 13 bases. The CDR3 loop spans 17 amino acids. Germline loops: CDR1 SGHVS, CDR2 FNYEAQ. The ends lost 2 bases at V and 5 bases at J; junction bases unmatched: 6. In nucleotides, the CDR3 is TGTGCCAGCAGCTTATTTGGAACTAGCGGGAGGGACAATGAGCAGTTCTTC. Translation: CASSLFGTSGRDNEQFF.

The chain is built from TRBV6-4 and TRBJ1-1; D unclear. The CDR3 has 14 amino acids. V was pared by 5 bases and J by 8 bases, with 18 bases between. Germline V gives CDR1 MRHNA, CDR2 SNTAGT. The CDR3 protein is CASSQEAGLPEAFF. The CDR3 bases are TGTGCCAGCAGTCAAGAGGCAGGATTACCCGAAGCTTTCTTT.

The V call is TRBV18, the J call TRBJ2-5, with 10 bases fitting TRBD1. J gave up 5 bases and V 1 base, and 4 bases lay outside the gene matches. The CDR3 runs 15 residues. The germline CDR1 and CDR2 sequences are KGHSH and LQKENI. CDR3 nucleotide sequence: TGTGCCAGCTCACCACGGGCGACAGGGGGCGAGACCCAGTACTTC. This codes for CASSPRATGGETQYF.

The chain links TRBV12-3 or TRBV12-4 to TRBJ2-3; possible D gene TRBD1, 6 bases. CDR3 length equals 14 residues. Trimming removed 3 bases at V and 4 bases at J, with 11 bases between. The chain's CDR3 is CASSFKTGADTQYF. The CDR3 DNA reads as TGTGCCAGCAGTTTCAAGACAGGCGCAGATACGCAGTATTTT.

This clonotype was recorded a few times. The J gene is TRBJ2-1, the V gene TRBV4-2, with 7 bases identical to TRBD2. The CDR3 consists of 13 residues. CDR1 and CDR2 from the germline V gene are LGHNA and YNFKEQ. V gave up 8 bases and J gave up 3 bases; unmatched junction bases: 4. The CDR3: CASAGDYYNEQFF. For the CDR3, the DNA is TGTGCCAGCGCCGGGGACTACTACAATGAGCAGTTCTTC.

The chain is built from TRBV7-2 and TRBJ2-5; TRBD1 agrees at 7 bases. With 4 bases clipped from V and 5 bases from J, the junction kept 10 bases outside the gene matches. The germline V gene has CDR1 SGHTA and CDR2 FQGNSA. The CDR3 covers 15 residues. The CDR3 coding sequence is TGTGCCAGCAGCTACCGACAGGGAATGGCGGAGACCCAGTACTTC. Amino acid sequence: CASSYRQGMAETQYF.

This clonotype was found a few times. This chain uses TRBV6-2 or TRBV6-3 with TRBJ2-1, with D tentatively TRBD2 (6 bases). The V gene's germline CDR1 is MNHEY and CDR2 SVGEGT. V lost 4 bases, J lost 10 bases, and 17 bases lay in between. The CDR3 is 14 amino acids. CDR3 in amino acids: CASSSSRLVNEQFF. The CDR3 region has the DNA TGTGCCAGCAGTTCCTCTAGACTAGTAAACGAGCAGTTCTTC.

V gene TRBV20-1 combines with J gene TRBJ2-7; 11 bases fit TRBD2. This CDR3 is built from 15 residues. CDR1 is DFQATT and CDR2 is SNEGSKA in the germline V gene (reference sequence). J lost 2 bases, V lost 4 bases, and 7 bases had no gene match. The CDR3 nucleotides read TGCAGTGCTACTAAGACTAGCGGGGTGACCTACGAGCAGTACTTC. Protein: CSATKTSGVTYEQYF.

The chain employs TRBV4-1 and TRBJ2-1; D may be TRBD1 (5 bases). Trimming stripped 4 bases from V and 5 bases from J, with 9 bases between. Germline CDR1 and CDR2: MGHRA and YSYEKL. This CDR3 has 13 residues. CDR3 DNA sequence: TGCGCCAGCAGCCGGGGCGGTGACAATGAGCAGTTCTTC. This gives the protein CASSRGGDNEQFF.

The chain links TRBV6-6 to TRBJ1-5; D is unresolved. This CDR3 region has 17 residues. Deletions cut 4 bases from V and 0 bases from J, with 16 bases between. The germline V gene has CDR1 MNHNY and CDR2 SVGAGI (reference sequence). The CDR3 loop reads CASSSNLRESSNQPQHF. CDR3 DNA: TGTGCCAGCAGTTCAAACCTCCGGGAGTCTAGCAATCAGCCCCAGCATTTT.

This clonotype was counted only a few times. The V and J genes are TRBV7-2 and TRBJ2-1, with 11 bases matching TRBD2. Germline V gene data show CDR1 as SGHTA and CDR2 as FQGNSA. This CDR3 has 16 amino acids. Germline trimming cut 5 bases from V and 3 bases from J; bases unmatched to any gene: 6. This CDR3 reads CASSASGTSGYNEQFF. The CDR3 DNA reads as TGTGCCAGCAGCGCGTCCGGGACTAGCGGCTACAATGAGCAGTTCTTC.

V gene TRBV30 combines with J gene TRBJ2-1, with D perhaps given as TRBD1 or TRBD2 (5 bases each). The germline V and J ends were trimmed by 8 bases and 2 bases, with 10 bases remaining between them. CDR3 length equals 12 residues. The germline V gene encodes CDR1 GTSNPN and CDR2 SVGIG (reference sequence). The CDR3 DNA reads as TGTGCCCACGGGACCACCTACAATGAGCAGTTCTTC. Translating it yields CAHGTTYNEQFF.